The rows below give T cell receptor beta chains drawn from one sample of a study of T cells in localized non-small cell lung cancer. Measured with immunoSEQ multiplex PCR; TCRdb has only the in-frame clones, and not every one. The repertoire consists of about 21,000 clones, with roughly 88% occurring once and the leading ten covering just under 30%. Material: peripheral blood mononuclear cells, obtained before any cancer treatment. The receptors shown here come from a male donor aged 60 or over with stage II lung adenocarcinoma. Both conserved end residues are part of each CDR3. A D gene is named only where the DNA matches it firmly. Where a row states a size, it is once, few, many or the class of an expanded clone; other rows omit it.

CDR3 DNA: TGTGCCAGCAGCTTAAGAAGCGGGAGTGTTGATGAGCAGTTCTTC; CDR3 protein: CASSLRSGSVDEQFF; V gene: TRBV7-6; D gene: TRBD2; J gene: TRBJ2-1; clone size: .
CDR3 DNA: TGTGCCAGCAGCTTGACAGCTTTAACCTACGAGCAGTACTTC; CDR3 protein: CASSLTALTYEQYF; V gene: TRBV7-9; D gene: .; J gene: TRBJ2-7; clone size: once
CDR3 DNA: TGTGCCAGCAGCGTCGGACCGAGTAGAGACACCGGGGAGCTGTTTTTT; CDR3 protein: CASSVGPSRDTGELFF; V gene: TRBV9; D gene: .; J gene: TRBJ2-2; clone size: .
CDR3 DNA: TGTGCCAGCAGTGGGGGCAGGACTCAAGAGACCCAGTACTTC; CDR3 protein: CASSGGRTQETQYF; V gene: TRBV6-1; D gene: .; J gene: TRBJ2-5; clone size: .
CDR3 DNA: TGTGCCAGCAGTTGGTCAGGGGGGAGAACCTACGAGCAGTACTTC; CDR3 protein: CASSWSGGRTYEQYF; V gene: TRBV6-6; D gene: .; J gene: TRBJ2-7; clone size: .
CDR3 DNA: TGCGCCAGCAGCTTCCTTAGCGGGAGCACAGATACGCAGTATTTT; CDR3 protein: CASSFLSGSTDTQYF; V gene: TRBV5-1; D gene: TRBD2; J gene: TRBJ2-3; clone size: .
CDR3 DNA: TGCGCCAGCAGCTTGGTCGCGCTAACAGGAAGCTACGAGCAGTACTTC; CDR3 protein: CASSLVALTGSYEQYF; V gene: TRBV5-1; D gene: .; J gene: TRBJ2-7; clone size: .
CDR3 DNA: TGTGCCAGCAGCCCTGTGGGGGAGGGGGAAAAACTGTTTTTT; CDR3 protein: CASSPVGEGEKLFF; V gene: TRBV7-6; D gene: .; J gene: TRBJ1-4; clone size: .
CDR3 DNA: TGTGCCAGCTCACCCCAGGGTGTCGGGAACACTGAAGCTTTCTTT; CDR3 protein: CASSPQGVGNTEAFF; V gene: TRBV18; D gene: .; J gene: TRBJ1-1; clone size: .
CDR3 DNA: TGTGCCAGCAGTTCTCGGACTAGCGGGAGTCCCGGGGAGCTGTTTTTT; CDR3 protein: CASSSRTSGSPGELFF; V gene: TRBV27; D gene: TRBD2; J gene: TRBJ2-2; clone size: .
CDR3 DNA: TGTGCCAGCAGTTGGGACCGGGGCTGGAGAGAAAAACTGTTTTTT; CDR3 protein: CASSWDRGWREKLFF; V gene: TRBV28; D gene: .; J gene: TRBJ1-4; clone size: .
CDR3 DNA: TGTGCCAGCAGTCGAGATCGGGGTCAGCCCCAGCATTTT; CDR3 protein: CASSRDRGQPQHF; V gene: TRBV5-8; D gene: .; J gene: TRBJ1-5; clone size: .
CDR3 DNA: TGTGCCAGCAGTACCGACAGAGCATCAGAGACCCAGTACTTC; CDR3 protein: CASSTDRASETQYF; V gene: TRBV6-1; D gene: .; J gene: TRBJ2-5; clone size: .
CDR3 DNA: TGTGCCAGCACCCACAGGGGAGGGGAGACCCAGTACTTC; CDR3 protein: CASTHRGGETQYF; V gene: TRBV25-1; D gene: .; J gene: TRBJ2-5; clone size: .
CDR3 DNA: TGTGCCAGCAGTTTTAGTAGCGGGAGGATGCTTCGAGAGACCCAGTACTTC; CDR3 protein: CASSFSSGRMLRETQYF; V gene: TRBV28; D gene: TRBD2; J gene: TRBJ2-5; clone size: .
CDR3 DNA: TGTGCCAGCACCGAAAATGAAAAACTGTTTTTT; CDR3 protein: CASTENEKLFF; V gene: TRBV7-9; D gene: .; J gene: TRBJ1-4; clone size: medium-sized
CDR3 DNA: TGTGCCAGCAGCCGAGAACGGGGGCTCGGCACCGGGGAGCTGTTTTTT; CDR3 protein: CASSRERGLGTGELFF; V gene: TRBV28; D gene: .; J gene: TRBJ2-2; clone size: .
CDR3 DNA: TGTGCCAGTTGGTCCCCGGGACAGACGAATTATAATTCACCCCTCCACTTT; CDR3 protein: CASWSPGQTNYNSPLHF; V gene: TRBV28; D gene: TRBD1; J gene: TRBJ1-6; clone size: .
CDR3 DNA: TGTGCCAGTAGCGCGGGAGGTAACAATGAGCAGTTCTTC; CDR3 protein: CASSAGGNNEQFF; V gene: TRBV19; D gene: TRBD2; J gene: TRBJ2-1; clone size: few
CDR3 DNA: TGCAGCGATCTTAATCCGTGGGAGACCCAGTACTTC; CDR3 protein: CSDLNPWETQYF; V gene: TRBV29-1; D gene: .; J gene: TRBJ2-5; clone size: .
CDR3 DNA: TGTGCCAGCAGCTTAGGACTAGCGGGAGATACGCAGTATTTT; CDR3 protein: CASSLGLAGDTQYF; V gene: TRBV6-5; D gene: TRBD2; J gene: TRBJ2-3; clone size: few
CDR3 DNA: TGTGCCACCAGCATCATAAACAGGGAGAATGAAAAACTGTTTTTT; CDR3 protein: CATSIINRENEKLFF; V gene: TRBV15; D gene: .; J gene: TRBJ1-4; clone size: .
CDR3 DNA: TGTGCCACCCTAAAACCGGGACAGACATACAATGAGCAGTTCTTC; CDR3 protein: CATLKPGQTYNEQFF; V gene: TRBV7-9; D gene: TRBD1; J gene: TRBJ2-1; clone size: .
CDR3 DNA: TGCAGCGTTGAAGACGGTCTAGCCCCAGATACGCAGTATTTT; CDR3 protein: CSVEDGLAPDTQYF; V gene: TRBV29-1; D gene: .; J gene: TRBJ2-3; clone size: .
CDR3 DNA: TGTGCCAGCAGCTTACCGGGACAGGGGGTAATCGGCTACACCTTC; CDR3 protein: CASSLPGQGVIGYTF; V gene: TRBV7-9; D gene: TRBD1; J gene: TRBJ1-2; clone size: .
CDR3 DNA: TGCAGCGGGTTAGGAGGGGCCGCCTATGGCTACACCTTC; CDR3 protein: CSGLGGAAYGYTF; V gene: TRBV29-1; D gene: .; J gene: TRBJ1-2; clone size: .
CDR3 DNA: TGTGCCAGTGGACCGGGACAGCCCCCTTCCTACGAGCAGTACTTC; CDR3 protein: CASGPGQPPSYEQYF; V gene: TRBV6-5; D gene: TRBD1; J gene: TRBJ2-7; clone size: few
CDR3 DNA: TGTGCCAGCAGTTTACAGGGGCCGGGGCTTCAGTACTTC; CDR3 protein: CASSLQGPGLQYF; V gene: TRBV28; D gene: .; J gene: TRBJ2-4; clone size: .
CDR3 DNA: TGTGCCATCAGTGCATCGGAATTCAATCAGCCCCAGCATTTT; CDR3 protein: CAISASEFNQPQHF; V gene: TRBV10-3; D gene: .; J gene: TRBJ1-5; clone size: .
CDR3 DNA: TGTGCCAGCAGTTACCCAGCGGGAGGGCCGGTTTACTTT; CDR3 protein: CASSYPAGGPVYF; V gene: TRBV28; D gene: TRBD2; J gene: TRBJ2-3; clone size: .
CDR3 DNA: TGTGCCAGCTCATCTGGGGGCGCAAATTTTTACGAGCAGTACTTC; CDR3 protein: CASSSGGANFYEQYF; V gene: TRBV28; D gene: .; J gene: TRBJ2-7; clone size: .
CDR3 DNA: TGTGCCAGCACTCCACGGGAGTTCTCCCACGAGCAGTACTTC; CDR3 protein: CASTPREFSHEQYF; V gene: TRBV28; D gene: .; J gene: TRBJ2-7; clone size: few
CDR3 DNA: TGTGCCAGTAGCTCCGGACAGGGCTCAATCAATCACGAGCAGTACTTC; CDR3 protein: CASSSGQGSINHEQYF; V gene: TRBV19; D gene: TRBD1; J gene: TRBJ2-7; clone size: .
CDR3 DNA: TGTGCCAGCAGTGACTCGGGACTAGCGACCGGGGAGCTGTTTTTT; CDR3 protein: CASSDSGLATGELFF; V gene: TRBV6-4; D gene: TRBD2; J gene: TRBJ2-2; clone size: .
CDR3 DNA: TGTGCCAGCAGCTTGCTAACGGGAGGGAAACGGAATGAGCAGTTCTTC; CDR3 protein: CASSLLTGGKRNEQFF; V gene: TRBV5-4; D gene: TRBD2; J gene: TRBJ2-1; clone size: .
CDR3 DNA: TGTGCCAGCAGTTACGCGGGCTCTGGAAACACCATATATTTT; CDR3 protein: CASSYAGSGNTIYF; V gene: TRBV6-6; D gene: .; J gene: TRBJ1-3; clone size: .
CDR3 DNA: TGTGCCAGCAGCTTAGGTCCGGTCGGCTACACCTTC; CDR3 protein: CASSLGPVGYTF; V gene: TRBV7-9; D gene: .; J gene: TRBJ1-2; clone size: .
CDR3 DNA: TGTGCCAGCAGTCCCGGGCCGGGGACAGGGGAAGGTGGAGGCTACACCTTC; CDR3 protein: CASSPGPGTGEGGGYTF; V gene: TRBV27; D gene: TRBD1; J gene: TRBJ1-2; clone size: .
CDR3 DNA: TGCGCCAGCAGCACCCAGAGCCAAGAGACCCAGTACTTC; CDR3 protein: CASSTQSQETQYF; V gene: TRBV5-1; D gene: .; J gene: TRBJ2-5; clone size: .
CDR3 DNA: TGCGCCAGCGGCTCCTCCCAACTAGCGGGAGACCTGCTTTACGAGCAGTACTTC; CDR3 protein: CASGSSQLAGDLLYEQYF; V gene: TRBV10-2; D gene: TRBD2; J gene: TRBJ2-7; clone size: once
CDR3 DNA: TGTGCCAGCGGCCTGGGGGCTAGCACAGATACGCAGTATTTT; CDR3 protein: CASGLGASTDTQYF; V gene: TRBV2; D gene: .; J gene: TRBJ2-3; clone size: .
CDR3 DNA: TGTGCCAGCAGTGAAGGACACATGAGCTCCTACGAGCAGTACTTC; CDR3 protein: CASSEGHMSSYEQYF; V gene: TRBV6-1; D gene: .; J gene: TRBJ2-7; clone size: .
CDR3 DNA: TGTGCCACCAGCACCCGATTGCTCCTGAACACCGGGGAGCTGTTTTTT; CDR3 protein: CATSTRLLLNTGELFF; V gene: TRBV15; D gene: .; J gene: TRBJ2-2; clone size: .
CDR3 DNA: TGTGCCAGCAGTGAGGGGAACGGCGATGAGCAGTTCTTC; CDR3 protein: CASSEGNGDEQFF; V gene: TRBV28; D gene: .; J gene: TRBJ2-1; clone size: .
CDR3 DNA: TGTGCCAGCTCCAGGGACAATCAGCCCCAGCATTTT; CDR3 protein: CASSRDNQPQHF; V gene: TRBV6-6; D gene: .; J gene: TRBJ1-5; clone size: .